Detailed here is one T cell receptor beta chain. Germline-derived CDR1 and CDR2 are SNHLY and FYNNEI. V was trimmed by 2 bases and J by 1 base, leaving 11 bases between them. The CDR3 is made up of 16 amino acids. Authors' methods: Estimation of nucleated cell counts relied on the amplification of reference gene primers. TCRdb keeps only in-frame clones here, not all; method: immunoSEQ multiplex PCR. V and J calls plus clone size are reproduced from that table; the DNA served to infer D and trimming. The sample has about 59,000 clones, roughly 91% seen once; the top ten hold 6.5% to 9.5%. This sample was included in a study of blood T cell repertoires in COVID-19. In the study overall: Italy, Spain and the United States were the sources of the convalescent and acute COVID-19 samples. PBMCs, B-cell-depleted T cells, or T cells were the source of the cDNA or gDNA that made up the material.

Sequencing was carried out using peripheral blood. The chain combines TRBV2 with TRBJ2-2; no reliable D call. The TCR comes from a human donor in a cohort sampled during active COVID-19. This CDR3 reads CASSEYPLMNTGELFF. CDR3 nucleotide sequence: TGTGCCAGCAGTGAATATCCCCTAATGAACACCGGGGAGCTGTTTTTT. Complete variable domain (other parts from reference TRBV2 and TRBJ2-2): EPEVTQTPSHQVTQMGQEVILRCVPISNHLYFYWYRQILGQKVEFLVSFYNNEISEKSEIFDDQFSVERPDGSNFTLKIRSTKLEDSAMYFCASSEYPLMNTGELFFGEGSRLTVL.